These 14 T cell receptor beta chains originate from one sample sequenced in a study of blood T cell repertoires in COVID-19. Sequencing was performed with immunoSEQ multiplex PCR; in TCRdb, only in-frame clones are kept and a portion is missing. This sample yields 250,000 or so clones, of which about 90% are seen a single time; approximately 1.2% belongs to the top ten. Sequencing was performed on PBMCs or T cells enriched from blood (not recorded which). The receptors come from a human donor in a cohort exposed to, infected with or recovered from COVID-19 (not recorded which). The donor label of this sample is uncertain.

The genes are TRBV19 and TRBJ1-1; TRBD1 is a possible D gene (6 bases). There are 16 residues in the CDR3. Trimming took 1 base from V and 3 from J, leaving 15 bases between them. Looked up from germline, CDR1 is LNHDA and CDR2 is SQIVND (reference sequence). The CDR3 DNA reads as TGTGCCAGTAGTATAGGAGTGGGGGCCTCGTACACTGAAGCTTTCTTT. Protein sequence: CASSIGVGASYTEAFF.

The rearrangement uses TRBV5-4 and TRBJ2-7; 9 bases map to TRBD2. J was trimmed by 0 bases and V by 1 base; bases with no gene match: 11. Germline assignment: CDR1 SGHNT and CDR2 YYREEE (reference sequence). The CDR3 runs to 18 residues. DNA for the CDR3: TGTGCCAGCAGCTTGCCGGGCTGGGGAGCGGGGGGCTCCTACGAGCAGTACTTC. Translating it yields CASSLPGWGAGGSYEQYF.

In this sample, this clone turned up once. The J gene is TRBJ1-6, the V gene TRBV30; TRBD1 matches at 9 bases. This CDR3 has 14 amino acids. V dropped 3 bases and J dropped 9; count of bases not matched to a gene: 6. Germline V gene lookup returns CDR1 GTSNPN and CDR2 SVGIG (reference sequence). CDR3 sequence reads: CAWREKTGGSPLHF. In DNA, the CDR3 is TGTGCCTGGAGAGAGAAGACAGGGGGTTCACCCCTCCACTTT.

The rearrangement links TRBV18 to TRBJ2-3, with TRBD2 matching over 10 bases. J was trimmed by 2 bases and V by 2 bases; bases with no gene match: 4. The germline V gene encodes CDR1 KGHSH and CDR2 LQKENI. This CDR3 region has 16 residues. CDR3 protein: CASSPALAGDTDTQYF. For the CDR3, the DNA is TGTGCCAGCTCACCAGCCCTAGCGGGGGACACAGATACGCAGTATTTT.

In its sample, this clone was seen once. J is TRBJ2-3 and V is TRBV7-2; TRBD2 might be the D (6 bases). Trimming shortened V by 5 bases and J by 3 bases, and 21 bases separated the two germline ends. From germline, CDR1 is SGHTA and CDR2 FQGNSA. The CDR3 is 17 residues long. CDR3: CASSAPGERAGTDTQYF. CDR3 DNA sequence: TGTGCCAGCAGCGCCCCGGGGGAACGGGCGGGGACAGATACGCAGTATTTT.

The chain recombines TRBV7-8 with TRBJ1-2, with D unresolved. The CDR3 runs to 14 residues. CDR1 and CDR2 (germline): SGHVS, FQNEAQ. Deletions cut 5 bases from V and 1 base from J, with 11 bases between. Here the CDR3 reads CASSGLQNNYGYTF. The CDR3 DNA is TGTGCCAGCAGCGGTTTACAGAATAACTATGGCTACACCTTC.

The chain carries TRBV7-2 and TRBJ1-2; D is unclear. The CDR3 consists of 12 residues. Looked up from germline, CDR1 is SGHTA and CDR2 is FQGNSA. V lost 1 base and J lost 11, with 11 bases in between. The CDR3 is CASSLVTLDYTF. DNA for the CDR3: TGTGCCAGCAGCTTAGTGACACTCGATTACACCTTC. Drawing the rest from reference TRBV7-2 and TRBJ1-2, the complete variable domain is GAGVSQSPSNKVTEKGKDVELRCDPISGHTALYWYRQSLGQGLEFLIYFQGNSAPDKSGLPSDRFSAERTGGSVSTLTIQRTQQEDSAVYLCASSLVTLDYTFGSGTRLTVV.

The genes are TRBV7-3 and TRBJ1-2; 8 bases agree with TRBD1. Trimming cost V 8 bases and J 3 bases; bases outside gene matches: 5. The CDR3 is 13 amino acids. The germline gives CDR1 SGHTA, CDR2 FQGTGA. Here the CDR3 reads CASGRGPDYGYTF. DNA for the CDR3: TGTGCCAGCGGCAGGGGGCCGGACTATGGCTACACCTTC.

The chain couples TRBV27 to TRBJ1-4; D unclear. Germline V CDR1 and CDR2: MNHEY, SMNVEV (reference sequence). The CDR3 extends over 16 amino acids. V lost 4 bases and J lost 2, with 14 bases in between. This CDR3 is CASSSSLWATNEKLFF. The DNA of the CDR3 is TGTGCCAGCAGTTCCTCCCTATGGGCGACTAATGAAAAACTGTTTTTT.

This clone was detected a few times. The chain combines TRBV10-1 with TRBJ1-6; D gene uncertain. From germline, CDR1 is WNHNN and CDR2 SYGVQD (reference sequence). V shed 6 bases and J shed 8 bases, with 11 bases lying between them. This CDR3 contains 13 residues. The CDR3 coding sequence is TGCGCCAGCAGCAGAGGGTCAGATTCACCCCTCCACTTT. It yields the protein CASSRGSDSPLHF.

The V and J genes are TRBV21-1 and TRBJ1-5; the table's D call of TRBD1 was not tested on the DNA. TRBV21-1 is classified as a pseudogene. This CDR3 is built from 14 residues. This chain's CDR3 is CASSSQQVQQPQHF. CDR3 DNA sequence: TGTGCCAGCAGCAGCCAACAGGTCCAACAGCCCCAGCATTTT.

The gene calls are TRBV10-3 and TRBJ2-2; 13 bases fit TRBD2. The CDR3 loop spans 16 amino acids. Germline loops: CDR1 ENHRY, CDR2 SYGVKD. V was clipped by 10 bases and J by 7 bases; unmatched bases: 12. CDR3 nucleotides: TGTGCCACGGGCGGACTAGCGGGGGAAAGTGACGGGGAGCTGTTTTTT. Its translation: CATGGLAGESDGELFF.

V usage is TRBV13 and J usage is TRBJ1-3; 9 nucleotides match TRBD1. With V trimmed by 2 bases and J by 3 bases, 5 bases remained unmatched. The CDR3 has 16 residues. The germline V gene encodes CDR1 PRHDT and CDR2 FYEKMQ (reference sequence). CDR3 sequence: CASSLHWTGDGNTIYF. The CDR3 DNA reads TGTGCCAGCAGCTTACACTGGACAGGGGATGGAAACACCATATATTTT.

This clone was detected only once. The V call is TRBV7-3, the J call TRBJ1-4, with D hard to call. CDR3 length: 16 residues. Between the trimmed V and J ends, which lost 5 bases and 12 bases, there was a span of 25 bases. The germline CDR1 and CDR2 sequences are SGHTA and FQGTGA. CDR3 sequence: CASSPRHPFSVSELFF. DNA for the CDR3: TGTGCCAGCAGCCCCAGACATCCCTTCTCGGTAAGTGAACTGTTTTTT.